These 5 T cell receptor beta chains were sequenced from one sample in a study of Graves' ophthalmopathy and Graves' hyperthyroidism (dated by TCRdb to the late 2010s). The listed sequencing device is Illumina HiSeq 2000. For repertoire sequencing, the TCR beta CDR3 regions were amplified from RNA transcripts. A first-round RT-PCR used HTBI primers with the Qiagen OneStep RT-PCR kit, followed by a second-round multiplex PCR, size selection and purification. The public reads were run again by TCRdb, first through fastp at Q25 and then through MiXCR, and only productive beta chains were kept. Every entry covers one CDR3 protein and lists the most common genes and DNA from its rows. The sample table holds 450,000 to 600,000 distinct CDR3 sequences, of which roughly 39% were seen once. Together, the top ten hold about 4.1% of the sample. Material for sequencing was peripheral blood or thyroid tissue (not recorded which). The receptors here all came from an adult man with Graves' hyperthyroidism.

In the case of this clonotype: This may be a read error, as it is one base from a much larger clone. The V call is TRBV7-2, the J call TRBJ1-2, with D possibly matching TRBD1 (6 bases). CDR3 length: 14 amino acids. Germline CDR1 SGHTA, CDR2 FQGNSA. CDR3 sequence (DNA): TGTGCCAGCAGCTTACCCCAGGGGAACTATGGCTACGCCTTC. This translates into CASSLPQGNYGYAF. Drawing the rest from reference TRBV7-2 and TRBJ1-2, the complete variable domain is GAGVSQSPSNKVTEKGKDVELRCDPISGHTALYWYRQSLGQGLEFLIYFQGNSAPDKSGLPSDRFSAERTGGSVSTLTIQRTQQEDSAVYLCASSLPQGNYGYAFGSGTRLTVV.

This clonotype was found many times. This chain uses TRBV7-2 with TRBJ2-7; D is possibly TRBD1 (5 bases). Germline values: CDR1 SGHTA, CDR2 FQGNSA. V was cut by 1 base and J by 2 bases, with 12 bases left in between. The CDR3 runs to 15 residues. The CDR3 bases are TGTGCCAGCAGCTTAGGGCGGTGGACAACCTACGAGCAGTACTTC. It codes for CASSLGRWTTYEQYF. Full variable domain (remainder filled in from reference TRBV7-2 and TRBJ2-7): GAGVSQSPSNKVTEKGKDVELRCDPISGHTALYWYRQSLGQGLEFLIYFQGNSAPDKSGLPSDRFSAERTGGSVSTLTIQRTQQEDSAVYLCASSLGRWTTYEQYFGPGTRLTVT.

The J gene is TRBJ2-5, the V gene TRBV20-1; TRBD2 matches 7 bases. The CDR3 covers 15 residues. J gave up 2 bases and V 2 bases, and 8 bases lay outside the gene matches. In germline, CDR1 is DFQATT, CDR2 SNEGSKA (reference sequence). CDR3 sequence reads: CSARYEGDYQETQYF. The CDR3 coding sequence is TGCAGTGCTAGATATGAAGGGGACTATCAAGAGACCCAGTACTTC.

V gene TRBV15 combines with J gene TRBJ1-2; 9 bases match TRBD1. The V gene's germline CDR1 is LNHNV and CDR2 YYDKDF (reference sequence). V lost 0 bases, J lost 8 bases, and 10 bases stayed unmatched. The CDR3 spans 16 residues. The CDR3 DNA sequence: TGTGCCACCAGCAGAGATCTCGGGACAGGGAGGGGAGGCTACACCTTC. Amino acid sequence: CATSRDLGTGRGGYTF.

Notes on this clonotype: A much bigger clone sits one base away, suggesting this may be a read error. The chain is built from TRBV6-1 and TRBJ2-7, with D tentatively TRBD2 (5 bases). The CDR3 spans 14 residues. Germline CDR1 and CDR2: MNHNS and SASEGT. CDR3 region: CASSQDAGPYEQCF. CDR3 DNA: TGTGCCAGCAGCCAAGATGCGGGCCCCTACGAGCAGTGCTTC.